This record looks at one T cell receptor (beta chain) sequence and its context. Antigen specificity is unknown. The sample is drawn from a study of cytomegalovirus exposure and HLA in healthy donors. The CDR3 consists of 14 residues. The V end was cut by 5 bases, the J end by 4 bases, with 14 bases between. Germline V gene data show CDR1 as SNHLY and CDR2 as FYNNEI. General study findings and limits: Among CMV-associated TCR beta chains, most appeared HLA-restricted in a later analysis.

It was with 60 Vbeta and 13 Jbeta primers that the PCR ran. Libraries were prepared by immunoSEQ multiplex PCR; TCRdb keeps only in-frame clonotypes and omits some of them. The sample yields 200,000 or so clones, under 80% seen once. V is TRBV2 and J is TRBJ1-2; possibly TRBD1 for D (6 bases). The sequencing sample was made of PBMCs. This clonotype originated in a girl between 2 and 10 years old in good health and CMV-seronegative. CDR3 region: CASSYTRGFYGYTF. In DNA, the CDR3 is TGTGCCAGCAGTTATACCAGGGGCTTCTATGGCTACACCTTC.